The entry that follows covers one T cell receptor (beta chain) sequence. The sample originates from a study of PD-1 blockade in mismatch repair-deficient tumors. The method was immunoSEQ multiplex PCR; TCRdb's version includes in-frame clones alone and lacks a portion of them. The table records about 120,000 clones, 65% to 80% of them present only once. The source is an adult with mismatch repair-deficient cancer. This material consisted of peripheral blood, taken 60 weeks after starting pembrolizumab.

CDR3 in amino acids: CASSLDASRNTEAFF. CDR3 in DNA: TGTGCCAGCAGCTTAGATGCATCCAGGAACACTGAAGCTTTCTTT. The chain uses TRBV7-2 and TRBJ1-1; D is unresolved. The germline V and J ends were trimmed by 1 base and 1 base, with 10 bases remaining between them. The CDR3 has 15 amino acids. Per the germline V gene, CDR1 is SGHTA and CDR2 is FQGNSA.